The clone carrying this T cell receptor beta chain was observed a few times. Its matching antigen is unknown. The CDR3 is made up of 15 amino acids. The ends lost 2 bases at V and 6 bases at J; junction bases unmatched: 10. The germline V gene encodes CDR1 DFQATT and CDR2 SNEGSKA (reference sequence). This sample was included in a study of early T cells in non-severe SARS-CoV-2 infection. Study information: Chains stayed unpaired after sequencing of bulk RNA from unsorted whole blood.

The protocol attached unique molecular identifiers to individual cDNA molecules. TCRdb re-called the 5' RACE reads through MiXCR, storing one row per CDR3 protein. The sample lists about 110,000 distinct CDR3 sequences; 9% to 14% were seen once. Whole-study findings and limits: Anti-spike CD8 responses were favored by VDJdb matching, which missed private and CD4 specificities.

This TCR derives from an adult who was a healthcare worker with PCR-confirmed SARS-CoV-2 infection or an uninfected control (not recorded which). Sequenced material: whole blood. The chain employs TRBV20-1 and TRBJ1-5; 7 bases map to TRBD1. The CDR3 nucleotides are TGCAGTGCTAGACAACAGGGGATTCGAGGTCAGCCCCAGCATTTT. This translates into CSARQQGIRGQPQHF.